Below, 14 T cell receptor beta chains from the same sample are listed, as sequenced in a study of blood T cell repertoires in COVID-19. Using immunoSEQ multiplex PCR, the repertoire was profiled, and TCRdb retains in-frame clones only, with some absent. This table holds approximately 94,000 clones, 80% to 95% found once. Sequenced input: peripheral blood. The receptors were gathered from a man aged 50 to 60 with active COVID-19.

V is TRBV27 and J is TRBJ2-1, with D perhaps matching TRBD1 (5 bases). Trimming cost V 2 bases and J 4 bases, with 15 bases left between them. The CDR3 spans 16 residues. CDR1 is MNHEY and CDR2 is SMNVEV in the germline V gene (reference sequence). CDR3: CASSLLPVGAYNEQFF. The CDR3 DNA reads TGTGCCAGCAGTTTACTGCCAGTTGGGGCATACAATGAGCAGTTCTTC.

This chain links TRBV24-1 with TRBJ2-5; 10 nucleotides line up with TRBD1. This CDR3 is built from 16 residues. The trim removed 4 bases at V and 2 bases at J, leaving 6 bases unmatched. Germline CDR1 is KGHDR and CDR2 is SFDVKD. The CDR3 DNA sequence: TGTGCCACCAGTGACAGAGGGACAGGGGCTCAAGAGACCCAGTACTTC. This encodes CATSDRGTGAQETQYF.

This clone was seen a single time. The chain carries TRBV29-1 and TRBJ1-1; 7 bases line up with TRBD1. V was clipped by 7 bases and J by 6 bases; unmatched bases: 8. Germline V gives CDR1 SQVTM, CDR2 ANQGSEA. The CDR3 extends over 12 amino acids. CDR3 amino acids: CSGTTGTAEAFF. The CDR3 DNA sequence: TGCAGCGGTACGACAGGGACCGCTGAAGCTTTCTTT.

The rearrangement joins TRBV21-1 to TRBJ2-2; the D call of TRBD1 is as the table states it, not checked on the DNA. TRBV21-1 is tagged as a pseudogene. The length of the CDR3 is 15 residues. The CDR3 DNA reads as TGTGCCAGCAGCAAATGGTCAGGCGACACCGGGGAGCTGTTTTTT. Protein sequence: CASSKWSGDTGELFF.

The V call is TRBV9, the J call TRBJ1-2; possibly TRBD1 for D (6 bases). Germline V lookup: CDR1 SGDLS, CDR2 YYNGEE. The CDR3 has 14 amino acids. Trimming removed 4 bases from V and 3 bases from J, with 13 bases in between. The CDR3 reads CASSFRGGDYGYTF. CDR3 DNA sequence: TGTGCCAGCAGCTTCAGAGGGGGAGACTATGGCTACACCTTC.

V usage is TRBV19 and J usage is TRBJ2-3, with a possible D match to TRBD1 (6 bases). CDR1 LNHDA and CDR2 SQIVND come from the germline V gene (reference sequence). The CDR3 is 16 amino acids. The V end lost 4 bases, the J end lost 6 bases, and 20 bases lay between the germline ends. CDR3 region: CASSSPRTAERDTQYF. In nucleotides, the CDR3 is TGTGCCAGTAGTAGCCCTCGGACAGCCGAGAGGGATACGCAGTATTTT.

The V call is TRBV14, the J call TRBJ2-2, with D possibly matching TRBD1 (5 bases). Germline V lookup: CDR1 SGHDN, CDR2 FVKESK. This CDR3 region has 15 residues. The germline V and J ends were trimmed by 1 base and 1 base, with 7 bases remaining between them. This CDR3 reads CASSQGRVNTGELFF. CDR3 nucleotide sequence: TGTGCCAGCAGCCAAGGCAGGGTGAACACCGGGGAGCTGTTTTTT.

V gene TRBV24-1 combines with J gene TRBJ2-1, with a possible D match to TRBD2 (6 bases). The V end was cut by 1 base, the J end by 8 bases, with 11 bases between. Germline V gene sequence: CDR1 KGHDR, CDR2 SFDVKD. The CDR3 has 14 amino acids. The CDR3 protein is CATSDFGSIDEQFF. As DNA, the CDR3 is TGTGCCACCAGTGATTTCGGGAGTATCGATGAGCAGTTCTTC.

This chain uses TRBV5-4 with TRBJ2-1, with D tentatively TRBD2 (6 bases). V shed 4 bases and J shed 0 bases, with 14 bases lying between them. The length of the CDR3 is 16 residues. Germline CDR1 is SGHNT and CDR2 is YYREEE (reference sequence). CDR3 loop: CASSVGTSSSYNEQFF. As DNA, the CDR3 is TGTGCCAGCAGCGTCGGGACTTCGAGCTCCTACAATGAGCAGTTCTTC.

The chain couples TRBV5-1 to TRBJ2-7; the D gene is possibly TRBD2 (6 bases). CDR3 size: 15 residues. The V gene lost 4 bases and the J gene lost 5 bases, with 19 bases spanning the gap. The germline gives CDR1 SGHRS, CDR2 YFSETQ. The CDR3 nucleotides read TGCGCCAGCAGCGCGGGGACTCTGGGAACCCACGAGCAGTACTTC. Protein product: CASSAGTLGTHEQYF.

The J gene is TRBJ1-1, the V gene TRBV7-9; possibly TRBD1 for D (5 bases). CDR3 length equals 13 residues. From germline, CDR1 is SEHNR and CDR2 FQNEAQ (reference sequence). The germline V and J ends were trimmed by 5 bases and 0 bases, with 7 bases remaining between them. The CDR3 bases are TGTGCCAGCAGCCGGGACTTGAACACTGAAGCTTTCTTT. Amino acid sequence: CASSRDLNTEAFF.

The V call is TRBV29-1, the J call TRBJ2-1; D may be TRBD1 (5 bases). Deletions cut 4 bases from V and 7 bases from J, with 14 bases between. This CDR3 region has 13 residues. Germline CDR1 SQVTM, CDR2 ANQGSEA. The CDR3 bases are TGCAGCGTTGCTCGCCAGGGTGGGAATGAGCAGTTCTTC. Its translation is CSVARQGGNEQFF.

The V gene is TRBV5-1, the J gene TRBJ1-1; TRBD1 matches at 9 bases. After removal of 4 bases from V and 4 bases from J, the junction contained 11 bases not matched to a gene. Germline lookup yields CDR1 SGHRS and CDR2 YFSETQ. CDR3 length equals 16 residues. CDR3 in amino acids: CASSGTGTGIGTEAFF. The CDR3 region has the DNA TGCGCCAGCAGCGGAACCGGGACAGGGATTGGCACTGAAGCTTTCTTT.

This rearrangement joins TRBV6-5 to TRBJ2-7; 8 bases agree with TRBD1. Germline V gives CDR1 MNHEY, CDR2 SVGAGI. Losses at the gene ends were 6 bases for V and 3 bases for J; bases not matched to a gene: 7. The CDR3 is 14 amino acids. CDR3 loop: CASSRGQGGYEQYV. DNA for the CDR3: TGTGCCAGCAGCCGAGGACAGGGAGGCTACGAGCAGTACGTC.